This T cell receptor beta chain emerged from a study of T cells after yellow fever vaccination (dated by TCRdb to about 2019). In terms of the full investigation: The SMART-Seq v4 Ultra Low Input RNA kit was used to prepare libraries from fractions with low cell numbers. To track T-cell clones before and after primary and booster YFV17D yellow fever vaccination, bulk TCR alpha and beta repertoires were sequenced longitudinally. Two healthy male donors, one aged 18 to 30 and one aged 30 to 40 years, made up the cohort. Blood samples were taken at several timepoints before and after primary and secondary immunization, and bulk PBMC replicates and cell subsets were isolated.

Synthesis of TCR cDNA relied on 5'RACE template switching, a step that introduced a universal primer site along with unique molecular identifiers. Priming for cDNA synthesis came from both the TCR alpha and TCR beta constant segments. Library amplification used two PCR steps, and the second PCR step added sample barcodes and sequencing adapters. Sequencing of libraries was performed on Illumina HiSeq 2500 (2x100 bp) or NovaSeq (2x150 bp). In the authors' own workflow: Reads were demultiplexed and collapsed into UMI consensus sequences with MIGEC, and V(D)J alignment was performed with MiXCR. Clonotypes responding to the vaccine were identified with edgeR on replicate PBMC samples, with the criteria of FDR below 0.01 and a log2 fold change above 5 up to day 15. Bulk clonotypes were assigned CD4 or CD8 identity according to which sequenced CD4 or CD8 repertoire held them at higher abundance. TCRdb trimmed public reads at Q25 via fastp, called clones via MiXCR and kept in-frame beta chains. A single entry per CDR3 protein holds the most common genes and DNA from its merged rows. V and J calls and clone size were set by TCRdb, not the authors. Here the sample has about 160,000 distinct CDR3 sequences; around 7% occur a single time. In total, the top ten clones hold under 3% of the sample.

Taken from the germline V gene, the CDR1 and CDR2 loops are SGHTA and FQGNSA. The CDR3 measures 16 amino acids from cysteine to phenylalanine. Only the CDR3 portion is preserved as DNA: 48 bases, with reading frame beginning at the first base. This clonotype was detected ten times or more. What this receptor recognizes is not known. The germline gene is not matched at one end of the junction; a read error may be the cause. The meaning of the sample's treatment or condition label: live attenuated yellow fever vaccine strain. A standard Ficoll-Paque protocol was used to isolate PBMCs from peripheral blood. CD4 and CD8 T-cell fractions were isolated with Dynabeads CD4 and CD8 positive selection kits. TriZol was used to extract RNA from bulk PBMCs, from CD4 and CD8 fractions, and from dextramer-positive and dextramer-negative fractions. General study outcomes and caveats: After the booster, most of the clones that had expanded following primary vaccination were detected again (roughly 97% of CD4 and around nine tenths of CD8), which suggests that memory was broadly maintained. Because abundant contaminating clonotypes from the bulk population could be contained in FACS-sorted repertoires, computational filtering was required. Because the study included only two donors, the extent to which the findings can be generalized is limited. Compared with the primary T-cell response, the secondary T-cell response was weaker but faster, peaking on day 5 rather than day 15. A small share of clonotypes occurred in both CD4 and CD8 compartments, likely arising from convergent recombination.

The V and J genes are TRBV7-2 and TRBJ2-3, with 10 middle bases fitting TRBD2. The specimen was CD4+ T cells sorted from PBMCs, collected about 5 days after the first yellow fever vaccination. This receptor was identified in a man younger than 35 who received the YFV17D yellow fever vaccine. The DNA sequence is TGTGCCAGCAACTTACTAGCGGGGTTTAGCACAGATACGCAGTATTTT. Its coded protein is CASNLLAGFSTDTQYF.